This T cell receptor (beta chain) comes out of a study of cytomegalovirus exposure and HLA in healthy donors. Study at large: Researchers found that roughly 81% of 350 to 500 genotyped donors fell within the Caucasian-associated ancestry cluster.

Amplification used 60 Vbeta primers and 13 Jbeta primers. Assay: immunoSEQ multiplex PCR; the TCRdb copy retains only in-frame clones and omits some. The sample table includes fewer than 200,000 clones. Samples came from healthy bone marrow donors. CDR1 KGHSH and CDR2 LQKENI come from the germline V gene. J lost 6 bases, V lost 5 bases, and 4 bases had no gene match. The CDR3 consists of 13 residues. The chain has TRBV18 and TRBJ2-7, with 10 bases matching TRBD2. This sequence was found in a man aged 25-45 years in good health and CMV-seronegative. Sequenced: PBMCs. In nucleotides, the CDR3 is TGTGCCAGCTCAGGGACTAGCGACGGCGAGCAGTACTTC. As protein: CASSGTSDGEQYF.